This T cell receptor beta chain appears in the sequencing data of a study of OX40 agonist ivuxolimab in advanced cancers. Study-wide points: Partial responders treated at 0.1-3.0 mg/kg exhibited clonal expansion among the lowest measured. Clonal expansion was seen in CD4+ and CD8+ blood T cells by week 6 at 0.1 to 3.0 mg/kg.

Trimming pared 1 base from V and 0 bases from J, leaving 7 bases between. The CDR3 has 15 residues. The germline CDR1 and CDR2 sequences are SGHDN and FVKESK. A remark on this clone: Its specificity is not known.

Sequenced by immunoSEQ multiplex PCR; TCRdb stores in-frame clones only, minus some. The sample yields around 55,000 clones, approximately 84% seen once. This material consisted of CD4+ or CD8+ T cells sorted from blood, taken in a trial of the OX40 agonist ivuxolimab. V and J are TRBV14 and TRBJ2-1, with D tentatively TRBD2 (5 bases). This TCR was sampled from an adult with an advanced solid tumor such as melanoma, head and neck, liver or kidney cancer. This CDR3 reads CASSQVGDSYNEQFF. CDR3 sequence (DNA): TGTGCCAGCAGCCAAGTCGGGGACTCCTACAATGAGCAGTTCTTC.